This is a list of T cell receptor beta chains from one sample in a study of cytomegalovirus exposure and HLA in healthy donors. Here immunoSEQ multiplex PCR was the method, and the copy in TCRdb shows in-frame clones only, minus some. The table has about 150,000 clones, almost 80% seen once. Sequenced input: PBMCs. Receptor source: a woman younger than 45 in good health and CMV-seronegative. The CDR3 runs from the conserved cysteine through the conserved F or W. Fields, in order: V gene, CDR3 protein.

>TRBV4-2
CASSQVSGQDQPQHF
>TRBV5-4
CASSLTRDREAFF
>TRBV4-2
CASSPGQGINEQFF
>TRBV5-1
CASSLTGTFAEAFF
>TRBV6-1
CASSGTGVEQFF
>TRBV19
CASRSTGDSPLHF
>TRBV19
CASSTREIEGATNEKLFF
>TRBV10-1
CASSESLRGNTEAFF
>TRBV7-9
CASSLPGDRGHDYTF
>TRBV5-8
CASTLIPPPLHF
>TRBV27
CASSSQVGQGYGYTF
>TRBV29-1
CSVPDSKNIQYF
>TRBV4-1
CASSQDPTDQETQYF
>TRBV5-1
CASSLWSGDGMNTEAFF
>TRBV11-3
CASSLEQLGEQFF
>TRBV4-2
CASSPHRTSGVTDTQYF
>TRBV4-3
CASSAQAPSTDTQYF
>TRBV29-1
CSVKGSGEATGELFF
>TRBV30
CAWSPGSEAFF
>TRBV27
CASSFNRVGTEAFF
>TRBV29-1
CSVDSGGLSYEQYF
>TRBV7-9
CASSLSGLQADHEAFF
>TRBV7-2
CASSQGKAHTIYF
>TRBV2
CASNEGYGYTF
>TRBV19
CASSRTGVTFEQYF
>TRBV7-6
CASSLGTAESNSPLHF
>TRBV6-1
CASSEPHGRETQYF
>TRBV7-2
CASSPPGLAGGRETQYF
>TRBV6-5
CASSRQGTIGNTIYF
>TRBV7-9
CASSPFRNKNTEAFF
>TRBV4-1
CASSQENPDRNYGYTF
>TRBV11-2
CASSTDRGNSPLHF
>TRBV7-6
CASSLAISGTGGANTEAFF
>TRBV13
CASSVAGVGANVLTF
>TRBV19
CASSVSGGRETQYF
>TRBV11-2
CASSLGRSNTEAFF
>TRBV6-5
CASRPYTGFSYEQYF
>TRBV13
CASSHRESYEQYF
>TRBV4-1
CASSQPGQVYEQYF
>TRBV5-1
CASSAGQRSYNEQFF
>TRBV23-1
CASSQSKGTGGGEQFF
>TRBV11-1
CASSLGRDWQYF
>TRBV29-1
CSVSQGSNSPLHF
>TRBV29-1
CSVGQGRSEQYF
>TRBV4-1
CASSQEESREYNEQFF
>TRBV2
CASSLTGGGYEQYF
>TRBV29-1
CSVSTGGEKLFF
>TRBV6-5
CASSEVRGATEAFF
>TRBV23-1
CASRGTGNQPQHF
>TRBV25-1
CASSLRTENEKLFF